The entry that follows covers one T cell receptor beta chain sequence. The repertoire was sequenced with immunoSEQ multiplex PCR; TCRdb's copy has only in-frame clones and lacks some. Of a few hundred thousand clones in the sample, 67% are singletons; the top ten hold about 6.7%. These data originate in a study of cytotoxic CD8 clonotypes in ibrutinib-treated CLL. Whole-study context: Partial response occurred in about 25 patients and complete response in 2; at median roughly 74 months, approximately 14 remained remitted and some 12 progressed.

V lost 6 bases, J lost 7 bases, and 11 bases stayed unmatched. CDR1 is SQVTM and CDR2 is ANQGSEA in the germline V gene. This CDR3 has 14 residues. The J gene is TRBJ2-1, the V gene TRBV29-1; 8 positions agree with TRBD2. The sample consisted of PBMCs, taken after 36 months of ibrutinib treatment. The TCR originated in a human donor with chronic lymphocytic leukemia. CDR3 amino acids: CSVDQASGPNEQFF. The CDR3 DNA follows: TGCAGCGTCGATCAGGCTAGCGGGCCTAATGAGCAGTTCTTC.